This T cell receptor (beta chain) is from a study of blood T cell repertoires in COVID-19. Across the study: The samples span acute and convalescent COVID-19 from the United States, Italy and Spain. PBMCs, B-cell-depleted T cells, or T cells were the source of the cDNA or gDNA that made up the material.

Repertoires were generated with immunoSEQ multiplex PCR, while TCRdb's copy carries only in-frame clones and drops some. Here the sample spans some 390,000 clones, approximately 91% being singletons. One Seattle source followed patients from active infection through their disease course. Trimming shortened V by 4 bases and J by 8 bases, and 14 bases separated the two germline ends. The CDR3 is made up of 14 amino acids. The V gene's germline CDR1 is LNHDA and CDR2 SQIVND (reference sequence). The TCR comes from a woman aged 40 to 50 with COVID-19, enrolled during active disease. Sequencing used peripheral blood. This chain connects TRBV19 to TRBJ1-4; D is possibly TRBD1 (5 bases). CDR3 in amino acids: CASSRDSGSEKLFF. CDR3 sequence (DNA): TGTGCCAGTAGTAGGGACTCTGGATCGGAAAAACTGTTTTTT.